This is a list of T cell receptor beta chains from one sample in a study of blood T cell repertoires in COVID-19. Sequencing was performed with immunoSEQ multiplex PCR; in TCRdb, only in-frame clones are kept and a portion is missing. The table includes approximately 240,000 clones, 88% detected once. The specimen sequenced was peripheral blood. Source of these receptors: a woman aged 40 to 50 who had recovered from COVID-19. Both conserved end residues are part of each CDR3. A D gene is named only where the DNA matches it firmly. Not all rows give a size; the values are once, few, many and, for expanded clones, a class.

TRBV6-1	TRBD2	once	TRBJ2-5	TGTGCCAGCAGTGAACTGCGGGGGGGCCAAGAGACCCAGTACTTC	CASSELRGGQETQYF
TRBV5-1	NA	NA	TRBJ2-3	TGCGCCAGCAGTTCGTGGGGCTCTCGAAGCACAGATACGCAGTATTTT	CASSSWGSRSTDTQYF
TRBV4-2	TRBD1	few	TRBJ2-2	TGTGCCAGCAGCCCCCTAAGGGACAGTGCCGGGGAGCTGTTTTTT	CASSPLRDSAGELFF
TRBV29-1	NA	NA	TRBJ2-7	TGCAGCGTCGTTGGACTATCCTACGAGCAGTACTTC	CSVVGLSYEQYF
TRBV7-8	TRBD2	NA	TRBJ2-5	TGTGCCAGCAGCTTAGTCCTAGCGGGGGCCATACCTCAAGAGACCCAGTACTTC	CASSLVLAGAIPQETQYF
TRBV19	TRBD2	NA	TRBJ2-1	TGTGCCAGTAGTCTCATATGGCGGGGGGTAACCTCCTACAATGAGCAGTTCTTC	CASSLIWRGVTSYNEQFF
TRBV30	TRBD1	NA	TRBJ2-3	TGTGCCTGGGGGACAGGGGGTAGCACAGATACGCAGTATTTT	CAWGTGGSTDTQYF
TRBV6-5	TRBD1	NA	TRBJ2-7	TGTGCCAGCAGTTATACCGGGACAGGGGTCTACGAGCAGTACTTC	CASSYTGTGVYEQYF
TRBV19	TRBD1	NA	TRBJ1-3	TGTGCCAGTACTCCAGGACAGGGGGCTGGAAACACCATATATTTT	CASTPGQGAGNTIYF
TRBV5-4	TRBD1	NA	TRBJ1-2	TGTGCCAGCAGCTTGAAAACAGGGGAGAATCTTGGCTACACCTTC	CASSLKTGENLGYTF
TRBV4-3	NA	once	TRBJ1-2	TGCGCCAGCAGCCCAAAAGGAGCATCTAACTATGGCTACACCTTC	CASSPKGASNYGYTF
TRBV5-4	TRBD1	NA	TRBJ2-1	TGTGCCAGCAGCTCCAAGGACAGGGCAGTGGATGAGCAGTTCTTC	CASSSKDRAVDEQFF
TRBV18	TRBD2	NA	TRBJ2-7	TGTGCCAGCTCACCCCCAGGACTAGCGGCTTCCTACGAGCAGTACTTC	CASSPPGLAASYEQYF
TRBV7-2	NA	NA	TRBJ1-2	TGTGCCAGCAGCTTAGCAGGGGTGACTAACTATGGCTACACCTTC	CASSLAGVTNYGYTF
TRBV7-2	NA	NA	TRBJ2-6	TGTGCCAGCAGTCCCGTGGCTTCTGGGGCCAACGTCCTGACTTTC	CASSPVASGANVLTF
TRBV5-1	NA	NA	TRBJ1-1	TGCGCCAGCAGCTTGGGGTATGGGGGCAGGACTGAAGCTTTCTTT	CASSLGYGGRTEAFF
TRBV6-5	NA	few	TRBJ2-7	TGTGCCAGCAGCAGACGACGGACCCAGGGTGAGCAGTACTTC	CASSRRRTQGEQYF
TRBV15	NA	once	TRBJ1-4	TGTGCCACCAGCTTTTCGACCGGCAGGCGGGATGAAAAACTGTTTTTT	CATSFSTGRRDEKLFF
TRBV3-1/TRBV3-2	NA	NA	TRBJ2-3	TGTGCCAGCGCGGGTATAGCAGATACGCAGTATTTT	CASAGIADTQYF
TRBV4-1	TRBD1	NA	TRBJ1-2	TGCGCCAGCAGCTCCCCCGGGACAGGCCCCTTTGGCTACACCTTC	CASSSPGTGPFGYTF
TRBV6-5	TRBD1	NA	TRBJ1-2	TGTGCCAGCGGGGGGACAGGGGGCATCGACTATGGCTACACCTTC	CASGGTGGIDYGYTF
TRBV19	TRBD1	NA	TRBJ1-2	TGTGCCAGTAGGGACAGGGAGATGGGCTATGGCTACACCTTC	CASRDREMGYGYTF
TRBV27	TRBD2	NA	TRBJ2-5	TGTGCCAGCAGTTCCCGCGGACTAGCGGGGGTTAACCAAGAGACCCAGTACTTC	CASSSRGLAGVNQETQYF
TRBV7-2	TRBD1	few	TRBJ1-2	TGTGCCAGCAGCTTTACAGGGGGTAACTATGGCTACACCTTC	CASSFTGGNYGYTF
TRBV5-1	TRBD1	NA	TRBJ1-2	TGCGCCAGCAGCCCAGGGACAGGTCCACCAGGAGGCTATGGCTACACCTTC	CASSPGTGPPGGYGYTF
TRBV7-8	NA	NA	TRBJ1-4	TGTGCCAGCACCCTGGGCAGCTTGAATGAAAAACTGTTTTTT	CASTLGSLNEKLFF
TRBV6-5	TRBD1	NA	TRBJ1-6	TGTGCCAGCAGGAACTCCGGGACAGTTAATTCACCCCTCCACTTT	CASRNSGTVNSPLHF
TRBV6-5	TRBD1	NA	TRBJ1-2	TGTGCCAGCAGTTCTCCGGGACAGGGGAACTATGGCTACACCTTC	CASSSPGQGNYGYTF
TRBV7-2	TRBD1	NA	TRBJ2-5	TGTGCCAGCAGCCCGGACAGGGGGCGGGTGACCCAGTACTTC	CASSPDRGRVTQYF
TRBV28	TRBD1	NA	TRBJ1-4	TGTGCCAGCAGTCTCCCCCTCGGGACAGGGGGCGCGGAAACATTTGAAAAACTGTTTTTT	CASSLPLGTGGAETFEKLFF
TRBV7-2	TRBD2	NA	TRBJ2-7	TGTGCCAGCAGTTCACAAGGACTAGCGCCTACCAACGAGCAGTACTTC	CASSSQGLAPTNEQYF
TRBV7-2	NA	few	TRBJ2-1	TGTGCCAGCAGGAGGGGGGGGAGCTCCTACAATGAGCAGTTCTTC	CASRRGGSSYNEQFF